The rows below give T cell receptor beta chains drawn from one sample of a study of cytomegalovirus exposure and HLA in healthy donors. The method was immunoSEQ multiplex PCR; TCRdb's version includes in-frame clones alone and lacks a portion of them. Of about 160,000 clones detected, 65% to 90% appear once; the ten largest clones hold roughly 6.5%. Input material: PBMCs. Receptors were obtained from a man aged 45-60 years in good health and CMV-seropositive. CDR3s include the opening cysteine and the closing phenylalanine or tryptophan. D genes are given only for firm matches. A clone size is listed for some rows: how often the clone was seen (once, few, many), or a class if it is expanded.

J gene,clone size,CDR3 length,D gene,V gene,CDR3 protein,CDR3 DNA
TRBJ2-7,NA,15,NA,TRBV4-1,CASSHDRTRDYEQYF,TGCGCCAGCAGCCATGATCGTACCAGGGATTACGAGCAGTACTTC
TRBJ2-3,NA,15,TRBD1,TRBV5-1,CVSSPDRGQLSTQYF,TGCGTCAGCAGCCCGGACAGGGGCCAGTTGTCTACGCAGTATTTT
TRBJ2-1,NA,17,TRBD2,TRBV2,CASRDSPGLANYNEQFF,TGTGCCAGCAGGGACAGTCCAGGACTAGCTAACTACAATGAGCAGTTCTTC
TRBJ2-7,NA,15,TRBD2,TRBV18,CASSPVPSGGLEQYF,TGTGCCAGCTCACCAGTCCCTAGCGGGGGTCTCGAGCAGTACTTC
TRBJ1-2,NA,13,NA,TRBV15,CATSISRGGGYTF,TGTGCCACCAGCATTTCTAGGGGAGGTGGCTACACCTTC
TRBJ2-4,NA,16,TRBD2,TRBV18,CASSLLAGVPKNIQYF,TGTGCCAGCTCACTACTAGCGGGAGTTCCCAAAAACATTCAGTACTTC
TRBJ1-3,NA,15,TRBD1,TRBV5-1,CASSLGQGTGNTIYF,TGCGCCAGCAGCCTCGGACAGGGGACTGGAAACACCATATATTTT
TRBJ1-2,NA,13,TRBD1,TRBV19,CASKRGQSYGYTF,TGTGCCAGTAAGAGGGGGCAGAGCTATGGCTACACCTTC
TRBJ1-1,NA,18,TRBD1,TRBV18,CASSPQRTGLSLNTEAFF,TGTGCCAGCTCACCCCAAAGGACAGGGCTATCCTTGAACACTGAAGCTTTCTTT
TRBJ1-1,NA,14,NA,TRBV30,CAWSVRGRYTEALF,TGTGCCTGGAGTGTACGCGGAAGGTACACTGAAGCTCTCTTT
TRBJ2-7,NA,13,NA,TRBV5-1,CASNKEPAYEQYF,TGCGCCAGCAACAAGGAGCCGGCCTACGAGCAGTACTTC
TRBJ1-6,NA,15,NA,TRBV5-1,CASSERTGVNSPLHF,TGCGCCAGCAGCGAACGCACAGGTGTAAATTCACCCCTCCACTTT
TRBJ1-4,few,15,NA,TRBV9,CASSVGAGASEKLFF,TGTGCCAGCAGCGTAGGGGCAGGGGCAAGTGAAAAACTGTTTTTT
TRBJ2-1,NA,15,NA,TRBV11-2,CASSLLVSSYNEQFF,TGTGCCAGCAGCTTACTCGTTAGCTCCTACAATGAGCAGTTCTTC
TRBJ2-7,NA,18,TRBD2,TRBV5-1,CASSLGGGGGPSSYEQYF,TGCGCCAGCAGCTTGGGTGGTGGCGGGGGGCCTTCCTCCTACGAGCAGTACTTC
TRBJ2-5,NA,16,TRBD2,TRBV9,CASSPGLAGYQETQYF,TGTGCCAGCAGCCCGGGACTAGCGGGGTACCAAGAGACCCAGTACTTC
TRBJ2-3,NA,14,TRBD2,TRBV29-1,CSVVLAGAGDTQYF,TGCAGCGTTGTGTTAGCGGGAGCCGGAGATACGCAGTATTTT
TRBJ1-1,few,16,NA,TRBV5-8,CASSLWRGVVNTEAFF,TGTGCCAGCAGCTTGTGGAGGGGCGTGGTGAACACTGAAGCTTTCTTT
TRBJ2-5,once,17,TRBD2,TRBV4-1,CASSQDLGGGASETQYF,TGCGCCAGCAGCCAAGATCTGGGCGGGGGGGCCTCAGAGACCCAGTACTTC
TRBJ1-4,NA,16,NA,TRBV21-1,CASSKEASGLNEKLFF,TGTGCCAGCAGCAAAGAGGCCAGCGGCCTTAATGAAAAACTGTTTTTT
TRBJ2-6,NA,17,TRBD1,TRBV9,CASSPRGGSSGANVLTF,TGTGCCAGCAGCCCTCGAGGGGGCAGCTCTGGGGCCAACGTCCTGACTTTC
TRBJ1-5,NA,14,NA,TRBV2,CASSAVTSNQPQHF,TGTGCCAGCAGTGCGGTCACGAGTAATCAGCCCCAGCATTTT
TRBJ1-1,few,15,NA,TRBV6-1,CASSPGLPSATEAFF,TGTGCCAGCAGCCCCGGACTTCCCTCGGCCACTGAAGCTTTCTTT
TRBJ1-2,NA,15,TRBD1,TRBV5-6,CASRQPGQGFYGYTF,TGTGCCAGCAGACAACCGGGACAGGGGTTCTATGGCTACACCTTC
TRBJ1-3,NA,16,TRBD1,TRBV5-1,CASSLGTGGPGNTIYF,TGCGCCAGCAGCTTGGGGACAGGGGGCCCTGGAAACACCATATATTTT
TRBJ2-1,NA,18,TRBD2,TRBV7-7,CASSWGPLGGSSYNEQFF,TGTGCTAGCAGCTGGGGTCCCCTCGGCGGGAGCTCCTACAATGAGCAGTTCTTC
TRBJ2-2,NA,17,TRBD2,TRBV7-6,CASSPLTSGASTGELFF,TGTGCCAGCAGCCCACTGACTAGCGGGGCTTCAACCGGGGAGCTGTTTTTT
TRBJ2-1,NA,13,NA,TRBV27,CASSFRVIDEQFF,TGTGCCAGCAGTTTTAGAGTCATAGATGAGCAGTTCTTC
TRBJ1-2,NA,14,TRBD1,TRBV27,CASSKGAGNYGYTF,TGTGCCAGCAGCAAGGGGGCGGGGAACTATGGCTACACCTTC
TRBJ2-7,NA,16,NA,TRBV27,CASSHLPGQGNYEQYF,TGTGCCAGCAGCCACTTACCGGGACAAGGAAACTACGAGCAGTACTTC
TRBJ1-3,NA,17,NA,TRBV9,CASSVAYEGQSGNTIYF,TGTGCCAGCAGCGTAGCGTATGAGGGACAATCTGGAAACACCATATATTTT
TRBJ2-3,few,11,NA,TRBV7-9,CASSYLDTQYF,TGTGCCAGCAGCTATCTAGATACGCAGTATTTT
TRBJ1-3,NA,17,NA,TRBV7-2,CASSLVPGLNSGNTIYF,TGTGCCAGCAGCTTAGTACCGGGTCTCAACTCTGGAAACACCATATATTTT
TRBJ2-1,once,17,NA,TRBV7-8,CASSVGFSGSSYNEQFF,TGTGCCAGCAGCGTCGGGTTTAGCGGAAGCTCCTACAATGAGCAGTTCTTC
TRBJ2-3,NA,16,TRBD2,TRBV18,CASSPASGGGTDTQYF,TGTGCCAGCTCACCGGCTAGCGGGGGGGGCACAGATACGCAGTATTTT
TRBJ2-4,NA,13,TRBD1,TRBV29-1,CSAYATGPNIQYF,TGCAGCGCCTATGCGACAGGGCCAAACATTCAGTACTTC
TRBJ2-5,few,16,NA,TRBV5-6,CASSPWVEGYQETQYF,TGTGCCAGCAGCCCTTGGGTGGAGGGGTACCAAGAGACCCAGTACTTC
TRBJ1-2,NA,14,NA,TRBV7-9,CASSVPLDSYGYTF,TGTGCCAGCAGCGTCCCCTTGGACAGCTATGGCTACACCTTC
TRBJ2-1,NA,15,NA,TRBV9,CASSPRPFPQNEQFF,TGTGCCAGCAGCCCCCGTCCATTCCCACAAAATGAGCAGTTCTTC
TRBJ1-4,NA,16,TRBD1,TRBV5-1,CASSPGTAPTNEKLFF,TGCGCCAGCAGCCCCGGGACAGCCCCAACTAATGAAAAACTGTTTTTT
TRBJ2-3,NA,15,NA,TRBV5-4,CASSLVVGVADTQYF,TGTGCCAGCAGCTTGGTGGTCGGGGTGGCAGATACGCAGTATTTT
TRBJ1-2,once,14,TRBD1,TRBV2,CASTGQGRYYGYTF,TGTGCCAGCACCGGACAGGGAAGATACTATGGCTACACCTTC
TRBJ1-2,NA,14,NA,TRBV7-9,CASNPAGQNYGYTF,TGTGCCAGCAACCCTGCGGGGCAAAACTATGGCTACACCTTC
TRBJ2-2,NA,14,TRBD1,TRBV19,CASSSRTGTGELFF,TGTGCCAGTAGTTCCCGGACAGGAACCGGGGAGCTGTTTTTT
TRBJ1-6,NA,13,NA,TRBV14,CASSLSATSPLHF,TGTGCCAGCAGCCTAAGTGCTACTTCACCCCTCCACTTT
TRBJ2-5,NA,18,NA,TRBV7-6,CASSLADILGRIQETQYF,TGTGCCAGCAGCTTAGCGGATATCCTGGGGAGGATCCAAGAGACCCAGTACTTC
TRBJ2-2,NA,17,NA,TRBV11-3,CASSLVAGRLNTGELFF,TGTGCCAGCAGCTTAGTGGCGGGTCGTCTGAACACCGGGGAGCTGTTTTTT
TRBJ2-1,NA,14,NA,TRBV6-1,CALSRRGAGNEQFF,TGTGCCCTCAGTAGGAGGGGAGCGGGTAATGAGCAGTTCTTC
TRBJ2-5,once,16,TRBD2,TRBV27,CASNLLGSGGRETQYF,TGTGCCAGCAACCTCCTGGGATCGGGGGGGCGGGAGACCCAGTACTTC
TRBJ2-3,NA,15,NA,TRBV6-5,CASSKQPGQTDTQYF,TGTGCCAGCAGTAAACAACCCGGACAGACAGATACGCAGTATTTT
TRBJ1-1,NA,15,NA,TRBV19,CASSSQWAGNTEAFF,TGTGCCAGTAGTTCCCAGTGGGCAGGGAACACTGAAGCTTTCTTT
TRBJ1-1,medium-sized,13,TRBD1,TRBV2,CASSVGQGGEAFF,TGTGCCAGCAGTGTAGGACAGGGCGGTGAAGCTTTCTTT
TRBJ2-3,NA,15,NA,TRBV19,CASSIGRLGADTQYF,TGTGCCAGTAGTATAGGCAGACTAGGGGCCGATACGCAGTATTTT
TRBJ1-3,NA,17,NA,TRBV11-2,CASSLARSNFGGNTIYF,TGTGCCAGCAGCTTAGCCCGTAGCAACTTTGGGGGAAACACCATATATTTT
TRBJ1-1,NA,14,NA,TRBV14,CASSHDRGNTEAFF,TGTGCCAGCAGCCATGACCGAGGTAACACTGAAGCTTTCTTT
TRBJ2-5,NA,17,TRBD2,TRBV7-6,CASSSPSTSGGQETQYF,TGTGCCAGCAGCTCCCCAAGCACTAGCGGGGGTCAAGAGACCCAGTACTTC